What follows are 8 T cell receptor beta chains derived from one specimen sequenced in a study of CD8 T cells in ankylosing spondylitis (TCRdb year 2017). Library creation used 5' RACE. The listed sequencing device is Illumina HiSeq 2500. TCRdb cleaned the public reads at Q25 with fastp, built clones with MiXCR and kept in-frame beta chains. Rows are unified per CDR3 protein, each entry keeping the most common DNA and genes. The sample records approximately 260,000 distinct CDR3 sequences, 15% to 20% of which are singletons. Around 30% of the sample goes to the ten largest clones. Sequencing used blood, either unsorted or a sorted T cell fraction (not recorded which). The receptors derive from a male donor with ankylosing spondylitis or in good health (not recorded which).

This clonotype came up many times. The CDR3 DNA is TGTGCCAGCAGATGGGAGCGTGAGCAGTTCTTC. It specifies CASRWEREQFF. The chain combines TRBV12-3 or TRBV12-4 with TRBJ2-1, with D possibly matching TRBD2 (5 bases). Trimming took 6 bases from V and 9 from J, leaving 9 bases between them. The CDR3 consists of 11 residues.

This sequence joins TRBV12-3 or TRBV12-4 and TRBJ2-1; tentative D call: TRBD1 (6 bases). The CDR3 is made up of 16 amino acids. Between the trimmed V and J ends, which lost 4 bases and 0 bases, there was a span of 13 bases. CDR3 residues: CASSSYRVSSYNEQFF. For the CDR3, the DNA is TGTGCCAGCAGTTCATACAGGGTGAGCTCCTACAATGAGCAGTTCTTC.

The chain combines TRBV20-1 with TRBJ2-5; D unresolved. The CDR3 extends over 13 amino acids. Between the trimmed V and J ends, which lost 4 bases and 0 bases, there was a span of 9 bases. The V gene's germline CDR1 is DFQATT and CDR2 SNEGSKA (reference sequence). DNA for the CDR3: TGCAGTGCTATGCCGCAGTACCAAGAGACCCAGTACTTC. Protein: CSAMPQYQETQYF.

This clonotype was detected only a few times. This sequence joins TRBV6-2 or TRBV6-3 and TRBJ2-7; D call uncertain. Trimming left V 2 bases short and J 4 bases short, with 9 bases between. The CDR3 totals 13 residues. Germline lookup yields CDR1 MNHEY and CDR2 SVGEGT. CDR3 residues: CASSYLSSYEQYF. CDR3 DNA sequence: TGTGCCAGCAGTTACCTGTCCTCATACGAGCAGTACTTC.

This clonotype was seen a few times. The rearrangement uses TRBV4-1 and TRBJ2-1; 9 nucleotides align to TRBD1. There are 15 residues in the CDR3. Germline trimming cut 4 bases from V and 8 bases from J; bases unmatched to any gene: 9. In germline, CDR1 is MGHRA, CDR2 YSYEKL. CDR3 in DNA: TGCGCCAGCAGCCCCGTCCCGGGACAGGGCGATGAGCAGTTCTTC. It yields the protein CASSPVPGQGDEQFF.

V usage is TRBV9 and J usage is TRBJ2-3; TRBD2 matches 7 bases. Germline V gene data show CDR1 as SGDLS and CDR2 as YYNGEE. There are 16 residues in the CDR3. The trim removed 3 bases at V and 4 bases at J, leaving 11 bases unmatched. CDR3 bases: TGTGCCAGCAGCGCGAACTTTGCGGGAGACTCAGATACGCAGTATTTT. Translation: CASSANFAGDSDTQYF. Variable domain in full (rest from reference TRBV9 and TRBJ2-3): DSGVTQTPKHLITATGQRVTLRCSPRSGDLSVYWYQQSLDQGLQFLIQYYNGEERAKGNILERFSAQQFPDLHSELNLSSLELGDSALYFCASSANFAGDSDTQYFGPGTRLTVL.

This clonotype appeared many times. V gene TRBV5-1 combines with J gene TRBJ1-1; 8 bases map to TRBD1. This CDR3 comprises 16 residues. With 4 bases clipped from V and 4 bases from J, the junction kept 12 bases outside the gene matches. In germline, CDR1 is SGHRS, CDR2 YFSETQ. This CDR3 is CASSPGAGGAGTEAFF. The CDR3 DNA sequence: TGCGCCAGCAGCCCCGGGGCAGGGGGCGCGGGCACTGAAGCTTTCTTT.

This clonotype appeared a few times. This chain connects TRBV19 to TRBJ2-1; unclear D gene. V dropped 3 bases and J dropped 8 bases, with 14 bases sitting between them. CDR3 length: 14 amino acids. CDR1 and CDR2 from the germline V gene are LNHDA and SQIVND (reference sequence). The CDR3 reads CASSIGPFGDEQFF. DNA of the CDR3: TGTGCCAGTAGTATCGGCCCCTTCGGCGATGAGCAGTTCTTC. Full variable domain (outside the CDR3, taken from reference TRBV19 and TRBJ2-1): DGGITQSPKYLFRKEGQNVTLSCEQNLNHDAMYWYRQDPGQGLRLIYYSQIVNDFQKGDIAEGYSVSREKKESFPLTVTSAQKNPTAFYLCASSIGPFGDEQFFGPGTRLTVL.